This T cell receptor (beta chain) was obtained from a study of neoadjuvant anti-PD-1 for oral cavity cancer. Sequencing used immunoSEQ multiplex PCR; TCRdb keeps in-frame clones, though not all of them. The sample holds approximately 13,000 clones; roughly 69% are singletons and the top ten take approximately 2%. This clone was counted between two and nine times. The germline gives CDR1 MNHEY, CDR2 SMNVEV (reference sequence). The CDR3 has 16 amino acids. The ends were cut back, 6 bases at V and 6 bases at J, with 22 bases in the middle. The chain uses TRBV27 and TRBJ2-3; a weak D match, TRBD2 (6 bases). The TCR sequence derives from a person aged 35 to 85 with oral cavity squamous cell carcinoma. The source material was PBMCs, sampled before nivolumab (anti-PD-1) treatment. CDR3 DNA sequence: TGTGCCAGCAGATCGTTCGGGACGGGGGTAATCGATACGCAGTATTTT. The encoded protein is CASRSFGTGVIDTQYF.